The sequence of this TCR beta chain was determined in a study of regulatory T cells in long-lasting Graves disease. Study-wide findings and caveats: Those with persistent disease had in common more public clonotypes (roughly 3,000) than new patients (966).

iRepertoire HTBI primers and Arm-PCR of CDR3 regions built TCR beta libraries. In the original processing: Spanning all samples, the identified segments comprised about 62 TRBV and approximately 13 TRBJ. TCRdb independently ran MiXCR on the multiplex PCR reads; one entry per CDR3 protein. For this entry, the V and J calls and clone size follow TCRdb and not the study's own pipeline. Of 400,000 to 450,000 distinct CDR3 sequences detected, 16% appear once; the ten largest clones hold roughly a tenth. The CDR3 is 14 amino acids. The V gene lost 6 bases and the J gene lost 0 bases, with 12 bases spanning the gap. CDR1 is DFQATT, CDR2 SNEGSKA, per germline (reference sequence). A word on this clonotype: Antigen unknown.

Documented time point: newly diagnosed GD, antithyroid drugs for less than 3 months. PBMC-extracted RNA yielded the TCR library. The data were also submitted as part of a second study, on T cells in Graves' hyperthyroidism and ophthalmopathy. That study adds: HTBI primers were employed in a first-round RT-PCR of the TCR CDR3. Blood shared most expanded thyroid clonotypes above 0.001.

The sequenced sample was peripheral blood mononuclear cells (PBMCs), obtained at new diagnosis, from a patient treated with antithyroid drugs. The sequence was obtained from a woman younger than 45 with Graves disease. The chain employs TRBV20-1 and TRBJ1-3; TRBD1 is a possible D gene (6 bases). The DNA of the CDR3 is TGCAGTGCCGACGACAGGTACTCTGGAAACACCATATATTTT. This translates into CSADDRYSGNTIYF.